A single sample is the source of the 10 T cell receptor beta chains below, sequenced in a study of breast tumors, draining lymph nodes, adjacent tissues (TCRdb year 2016). Lymph node samples were obtained from the axillary draining lymph nodes of breast cancer patients. The library relied on multiplex PCR. Sequencing was carried out with an Illumina HiSeq 2000. The public reads were quality trimmed at Q25 with fastp and then assembled into clones with MiXCR by TCRdb, keeping productive beta chains. Entries that share a CDR3 protein sequence are merged under the most common genes and DNA. Here the sample has roughly 260,000 distinct CDR3 sequences; 30% to 35% occur a single time. Under 1.2% of the sample lies in the top ten. The sequencing input was axillary lymph node tissue. Receptor source: a female donor with breast cancer. Some clones in this sample may be carry-over from other donors' samples.

This clonotype was observed many times. This sequence joins TRBV9 and TRBJ1-5; tentative D call: TRBD1 (5 bases). The CDR3 has 16 amino acids. V lost 4 bases and J lost 7, with 21 bases in between. Looked up from germline, CDR1 is SGDLS and CDR2 is YYNGEE. The DNA of the CDR3 is TGTGCCAGCAGCCACCCCCCTATTCAGGGTGGACAGCCCCAGCATTTT. This encodes CASSHPPIQGGQPQHF.

The V gene is TRBV5-1, the J gene TRBJ2-2; D may match TRBD1 or TRBD2 (5 bases each). CDR3 length: 18 amino acids. Germline assignment: CDR1 SGHRS and CDR2 YFSETQ. Between the trimmed V and J ends, which lost 1 base and 7 bases, there was a span of 23 bases. CDR3 loop: CASSLTLAGTLTGGELFF. For the CDR3, the DNA is TGCGCCAGCAGCTTGACCTTAGCCGGGACCCTTACTGGCGGGGAGCTGTTTTTT.

This clonotype occurred a few times. The V gene is TRBV27, the J gene TRBJ2-7; TRBD2 matches 10 bases. The germline V gene has CDR1 MNHEY and CDR2 SMNVEV (reference sequence). With V trimmed by 6 bases and J by 7 bases, 9 bases remained unmatched. There are 14 residues in the CDR3. For the CDR3, the DNA is TGTGCCAGCAGCCGAGCGGGAGGGCCGGCTGAGCAGTACTTC. Its protein product is CASSRAGGPAEQYF.

This clonotype was seen ten or more times. CDR3 region: CASSQDLGGTPSYEQYF. The CDR3 DNA sequence: TGTGCCAGCAGCCAAGATTTAGGCGGGACTCCCTCCTACGAGCAGTACTTC. V and J are TRBV4-2 and TRBJ2-7, with D perhaps matching TRBD2 (6 bases). The CDR3 sequence is 17 residues long. Germline lookup yields CDR1 LGHNA and CDR2 YNFKEQ. Trimming removed 0 bases from V and 0 bases from J, with 15 bases in between.

This clonotype has ten or more counts. V and J are TRBV9 and TRBJ1-3; 7 bases map to TRBD1. Per the germline V gene, CDR1 is SGDLS and CDR2 is YYNGEE. Trimming at V came to 0 bases and at J to 2 bases, leaving 2 bases not matched to a gene. CDR3 length: 15 residues. The CDR3 sequence is CASSVAGTAGNTIYF. The CDR3 DNA follows: TGTGCCAGCAGCGTAGCCGGGACAGCTGGAAACACCATATATTTT.

Notes on this clonotype: With a much larger clone just one base away, this may be a read error. This sequence joins TRBV20-1 and TRBJ2-5, with a weak D call TRBD1 (6 bases). The CDR3 is 15 residues long. The V and J ends lost 2 bases and 0 bases respectively, with 13 bases between them. In germline, CDR1 is DFQATT, CDR2 SNEGSKA (reference sequence). CDR3 sequence reads: CSARNFWDNQETQYF. CDR3 DNA sequence: TGCAGTGCTAGAAATTTCTGGGACAACCAAGAGACCCAGTACTTC.

J is TRBJ2-5 and V is TRBV7-3, with TRBD2 identical over 10 bases. The V gene end was trimmed by 5 bases and the J gene end by 9 bases; junction bases not matched to a gene: 18. Germline V gene lookup returns CDR1 SGHTA and CDR2 FQGTGA. This CDR3 region has 17 residues. This CDR3 is CASSRSSPSGSREPQYF. CDR3 DNA: TGTGCCAGCAGCCGAAGCTCCCCTAGCGGGAGCCGGGAGCCCCAGTACTTC. Filled out from reference TRBV7-3 and TRBJ2-5, the complete variable domain reads GAGVSQTPSNKVTEKGKYVELRCDPISGHTALYWYRQSLGQGPEFLIYFQGTGAADDSGLPNDRFFAVRPEGSVSTLKIQRTERGDSAVYLCASSRSSPSGSREPQYFGPGTRLLVL.

Notes on this clonotype: One end of the junction is discordant with germline, which a read error may explain. This chain connects TRBV6-1 to TRBJ2-1; 9 positions match TRBD2. Germline lookup yields CDR1 MNHNS and CDR2 SASEGT. The CDR3 is 11 amino acids. In nucleotides, the CDR3 is TGTGCCAGCAGTGATCTGCGGGAGGGTCTCTTC. It encodes CASSDLREGLF.

This clonotype was seen many times. The gene calls are TRBV27 and TRBJ2-6; TRBD1 matches at 8 bases. V lost 2 bases and J lost 1; bases outside the gene matches: 7. Germline V lookup: CDR1 MNHEY, CDR2 SMNVEV (reference sequence). This CDR3 contains 18 residues. CDR3 amino acids: CASSLGQGVSSGANVLTF. CDR3 sequence (DNA): TGTGCCAGCAGTTTAGGACAGGGAGTTTCTTCTGGGGCCAACGTCCTGACTTTC.

This clonotype was found many times. The rearrangement links TRBV12-3 or TRBV12-4 to TRBJ2-1; 9 bases fit TRBD2. V lost 6 bases and J lost 6; bases outside the gene matches: 9. The CDR3 runs to 15 residues. The CDR3 nucleotides read TGTGCCAGCAGCCTTAGCGGGAGAACCGGCAATGAGCAGTTCTTC. Its translation is CASSLSGRTGNEQFF.